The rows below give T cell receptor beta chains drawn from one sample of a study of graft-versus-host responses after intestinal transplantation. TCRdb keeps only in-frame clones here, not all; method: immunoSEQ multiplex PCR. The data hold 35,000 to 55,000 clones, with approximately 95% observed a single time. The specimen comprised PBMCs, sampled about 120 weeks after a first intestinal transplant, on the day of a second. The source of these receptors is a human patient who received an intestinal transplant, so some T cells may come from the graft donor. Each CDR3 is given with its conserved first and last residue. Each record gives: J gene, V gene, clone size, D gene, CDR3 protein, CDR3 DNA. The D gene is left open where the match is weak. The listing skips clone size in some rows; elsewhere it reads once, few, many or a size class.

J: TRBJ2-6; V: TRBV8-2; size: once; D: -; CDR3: CGTAFKITQSRANVLTF; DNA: TGTGGCACCGCGTTCAAGATAACACAAAGTCGGGCCAACGTCCTGACTTTC
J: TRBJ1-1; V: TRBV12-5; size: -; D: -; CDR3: CASGLGQSDTEAFF; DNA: TGTGCTAGTGGTTTGGGACAGTCGGACACTGAAGCTTTCTTT
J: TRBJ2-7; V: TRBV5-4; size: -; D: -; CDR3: CASRPGGRVGEQYF; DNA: TGTGCCAGCAGGCCCGGAGGTAGGGTCGGCGAGCAGTACTTC
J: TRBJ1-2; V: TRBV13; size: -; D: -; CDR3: CASSLALQGGGYTF; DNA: TGTGCCAGCAGCTTAGCGCTACAGGGCGGCGGCTACACCTTC
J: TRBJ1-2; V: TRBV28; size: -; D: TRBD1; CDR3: CASGDRGYGYTF; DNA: TGTGCCAGCGGGGACAGAGGCTATGGCTACACCTTC
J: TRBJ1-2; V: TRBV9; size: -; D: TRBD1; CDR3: CASSAGQASNYGYTF; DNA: TGTGCCAGCAGCGCTGGACAGGCGTCTAACTATGGCTACACCTTC
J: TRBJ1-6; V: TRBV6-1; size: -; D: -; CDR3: CASSDFWSRDVNSPLHF; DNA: TGTGCCAGCAGTGATTTTTGGTCCCGGGACGTAAATTCACCCCTCCACTTT
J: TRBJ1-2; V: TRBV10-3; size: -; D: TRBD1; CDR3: CAMNTGGGYTF; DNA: TGTGCCATGAACACAGGGGGAGGCTACACCTTC
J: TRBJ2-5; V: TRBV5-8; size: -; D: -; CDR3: CASSRQFQETQYF; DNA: TGTGCCAGCAGTCGACAGTTCCAAGAGACCCAGTACTTC
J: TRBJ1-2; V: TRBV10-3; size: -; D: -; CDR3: CAIRDRDPPNYGYTF; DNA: TGTGCCATCAGGGACCGGGACCCGCCTAACTATGGCTACACCTTC
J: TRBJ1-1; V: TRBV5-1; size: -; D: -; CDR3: CASTTGGTEAFF; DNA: TGCGCCAGCACTACAGGCGGCACTGAAGCTTTCTTT
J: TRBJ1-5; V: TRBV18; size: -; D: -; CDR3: CASSPRAGNQPQHF; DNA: TGTGCCAGCTCACCCCGGGCCGGCAATCAGCCCCAGCATTTT
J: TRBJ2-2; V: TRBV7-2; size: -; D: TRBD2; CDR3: CASSSSGTTNTGELFF; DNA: TGTGCCAGCAGCTCCAGCGGGACCACGAACACCGGGGAGCTGTTTTTT
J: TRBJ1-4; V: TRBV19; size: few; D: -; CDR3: CASTSVGSRLNEKLFF; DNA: -
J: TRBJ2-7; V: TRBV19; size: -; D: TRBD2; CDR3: CASSARLAGTYEQYF; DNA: TGTGCCAGTAGTGCCCGACTAGCGGGTACCTACGAGCAGTACTTC
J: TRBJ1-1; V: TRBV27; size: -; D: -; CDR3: CASRLTVNTEAFF; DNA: TGTGCCAGCAGGTTGACGGTGAACACTGAAGCTTTCTTT
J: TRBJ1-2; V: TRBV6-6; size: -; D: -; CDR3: CASSYSKGGANYGYTF; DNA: TGTGCCAGCAGTTACTCGAAGGGAGGAGCTAACTATGGCTACACCTTC
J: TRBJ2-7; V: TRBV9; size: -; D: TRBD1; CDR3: CASSVSAGTGWYEQYF; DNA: TGTGCCAGCAGCGTCAGCGCCGGGACAGGGTGGTACGAGCAGTACTTC
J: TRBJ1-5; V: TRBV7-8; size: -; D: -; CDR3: CASSLEGDSNQPQHF; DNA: TGTGCCAGCAGCTTAGAGGGGGATAGCAATCAGCCCCAGCATTTT
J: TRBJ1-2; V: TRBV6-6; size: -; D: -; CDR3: CASSYVGANYGYTF; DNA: TGTGCCAGCAGTTACGTAGGGGCCAACTATGGCTACACCTTC
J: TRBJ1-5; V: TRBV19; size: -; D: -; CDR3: CASLSSGDGGNQPQHF; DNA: TGTGCCAGTTTGAGTTCTGGGGACGGAGGCAATCAGCCCCAGCATTTT
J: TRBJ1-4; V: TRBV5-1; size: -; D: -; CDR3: CASSSRPRANEKLFF; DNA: TGCGCCAGCAGCAGCCGACCCAGGGCGAATGAAAAACTGTTTTTT
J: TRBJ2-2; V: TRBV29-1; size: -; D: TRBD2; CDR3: CSVGGTSGRLGELFF; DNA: TGCAGCGTTGGAGGGACTAGCGGGAGGTTGGGGGAGCTGTTTTTT
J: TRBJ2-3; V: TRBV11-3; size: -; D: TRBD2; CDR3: CASSASGTSDSSTDTQYF; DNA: TGTGCCAGCAGCGCCTCCGGGACTAGCGACTCTAGCACAGATACGCAGTATTTT
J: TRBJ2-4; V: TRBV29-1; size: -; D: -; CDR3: CSVEWRADPRRDIQYF; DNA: TGCAGCGTTGAATGGCGGGCAGATCCACGTCGGGACATTCAGTACTTC
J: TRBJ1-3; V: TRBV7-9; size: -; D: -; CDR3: CASSLSGRSGNTIYF; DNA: TGTGCCAGCAGCTTATCGGGGCGCTCTGGAAACACCATATATTTT
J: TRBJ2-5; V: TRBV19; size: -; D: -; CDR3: CASTPTEGAGGERETQYF; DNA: TGTGCCAGTACCCCAACCGAGGGGGCCGGGGGAGAGCGAGAGACCCAGTACTTC
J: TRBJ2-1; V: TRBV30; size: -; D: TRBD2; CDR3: CAWTDGLAVYNEQFF; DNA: TGTGCCTGGACCGACGGACTAGCGGTTTACAATGAGCAGTTCTTC
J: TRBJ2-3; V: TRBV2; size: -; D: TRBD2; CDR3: CASIAGASTDTQYF; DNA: TGTGCCAGCATAGCGGGAGCGAGCACAGATACGCAGTATTTT
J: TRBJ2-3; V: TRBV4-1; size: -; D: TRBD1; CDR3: CASSQAGTGGTDTQYF; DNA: TGCGCCAGCAGCCAAGCCGGGACAGGGGGCACAGATACGCAGTATTTT
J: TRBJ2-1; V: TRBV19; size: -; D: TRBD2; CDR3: CAQKRLAGKNEQFF; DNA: TGTGCCCAAAAGAGACTAGCGGGAAAAAATGAGCAGTTCTTC
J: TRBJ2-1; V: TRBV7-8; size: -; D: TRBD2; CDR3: CASSGLAGNEQFF; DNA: TGTGCCAGCAGCGGACTAGCGGGAAATGAGCAGTTCTTC
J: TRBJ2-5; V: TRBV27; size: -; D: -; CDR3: CASSLGETQYF; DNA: TGTGCCAGCAGTTTGGGGGAGACCCAGTACTTC
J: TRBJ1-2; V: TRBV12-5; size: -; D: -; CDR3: CASGLTPEVDGYTF; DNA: TGTGCTAGTGGTTTGACCCCAGAAGTCGATGGCTACACCTTC
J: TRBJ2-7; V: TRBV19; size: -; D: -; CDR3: CASSIGWGSYEQYF; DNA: TGTGCCAGTAGTATCGGTTGGGGCTCCTACGAGCAGTACTTC
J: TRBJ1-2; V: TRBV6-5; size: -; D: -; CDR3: CASSYKGTINYGYTF; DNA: TGTGCCAGCAGTTATAAGGGGACAATTAACTATGGCTACACCTTC
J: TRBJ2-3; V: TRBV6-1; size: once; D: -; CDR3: CASRGNYPTDTQYF; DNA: TGTGCCAGCAGGGGGAACTACCCCACAGATACGCAGTATTTT
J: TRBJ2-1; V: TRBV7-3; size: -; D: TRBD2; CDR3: CASSLSPRWTSGRAWREQFF; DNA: TGTGCCAGCAGCTTAAGCCCCCGGTGGACCAGCGGGAGGGCCTGGAGAGAGCAGTTCTTC
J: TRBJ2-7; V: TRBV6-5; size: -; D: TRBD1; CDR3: CASNAGTGNDEQYF; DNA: TGTGCCAGCAACGCCGGGACAGGGAACGACGAGCAGTACTTC
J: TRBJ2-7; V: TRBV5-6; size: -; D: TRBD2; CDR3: CASSSRTSGRWYEQYF; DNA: TGTGCCAGCAGCTCCCGGACTAGCGGGAGATGGTACGAGCAGTACTTC
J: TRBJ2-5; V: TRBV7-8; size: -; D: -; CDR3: CASSPKMAVGETQYF; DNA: TGTGCCAGCAGCCCAAAGATGGCGGTTGGGGAGACCCAGTACTTC
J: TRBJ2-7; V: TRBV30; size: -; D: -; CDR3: CAWSVRGHPTYEQYF; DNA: TGTGCCTGGAGTGTAAGGGGACACCCAACCTACGAGCAGTACTTC
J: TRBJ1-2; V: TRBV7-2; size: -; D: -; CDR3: CASSLEFGRGTGYTF; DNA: TGTGCCAGCAGCTTAGAGTTTGGCAGGGGAACGGGCTACACCTTC
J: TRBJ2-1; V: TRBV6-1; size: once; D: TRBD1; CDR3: CASSSRQGLMNEQFF; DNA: TGTGCCAGCAGTTCCCGACAGGGGCTCATGAATGAGCAGTTCTTC
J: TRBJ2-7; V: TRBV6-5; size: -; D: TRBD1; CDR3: CASSYYSDRGREQYF; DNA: TGTGCCAGCAGTTACTATTCCGACAGGGGGCGCGAGCAGTACTTC
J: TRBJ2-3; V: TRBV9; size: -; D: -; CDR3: CASSPSRATDTQYF; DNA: TGTGCCAGCAGCCCTTCCCGGGCCACAGATACGCAGTATTTT
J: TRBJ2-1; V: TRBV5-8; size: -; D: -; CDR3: CASSLSSLGYYNEQFF; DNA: TGTGCCAGCAGCCTATCTAGCCTGGGGTACTACAATGAGCAGTTCTTC
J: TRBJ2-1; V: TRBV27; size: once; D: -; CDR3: CASGYDEQFF; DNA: TGTGCCAGCGGTTATGATGAGCAGTTCTTC
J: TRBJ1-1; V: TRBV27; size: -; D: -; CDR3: CASSLTAATTNTEAFF; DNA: TGTGCCAGCAGTTTGACGGCAGCTACTACGAACACTGAAGCTTTCTTT
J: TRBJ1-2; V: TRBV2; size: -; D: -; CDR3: CASSPQGRYGYTF; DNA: TGTGCCAGCAGTCCACAGGGACGCTATGGCTACACCTTC
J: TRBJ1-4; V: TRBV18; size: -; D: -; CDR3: CASSPQESNEKLFF; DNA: TGTGCCAGCTCACCACAGGAATCCAATGAAAAACTGTTTTTT
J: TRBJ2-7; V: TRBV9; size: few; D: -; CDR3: CASSVGRERAYEQYF; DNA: TGTGCCAGCAGCGTAGGGCGAGAGCGAGCCTACGAGCAGTACTTC
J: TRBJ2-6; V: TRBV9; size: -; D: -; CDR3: CASSVVSGANVLTF; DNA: TGTGCCAGCAGCGTAGTCTCTGGGGCCAACGTCCTGACTTTC
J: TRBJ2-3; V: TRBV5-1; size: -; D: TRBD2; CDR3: CASSKGLAGQRTDTQYF; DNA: TGCGCCAGCAGCAAAGGACTAGCGGGACAACGCACAGATACGCAGTATTTT